This T cell receptor (beta chain) was documented in a study of shared clonotypes between healthy human individuals. The V gene lost 4 bases and the J gene lost 4 bases, with 7 bases spanning the gap. This CDR3 spans 12 amino acids. Germline CDR1 SSHAT, CDR2 FNYEAQ (reference sequence). Negatively enriched CD4+ T cells were divided by CD45RA into naive and memory. Some clones are missing from TCRdb's copy, which holds only in-frame ones; the method was immunoSEQ multiplex PCR. This sample has around 980,000 clones, with approximately 78% found just once. The gene calls are TRBV7-7 and TRBJ2-5; no clear D. Sequencing was done on a sample of memory CD4+ T cells from PBMCs. Subset denoted: CD45RA-negative fraction. The TCR originated in a man younger than 35 in good health. Some clones in this sample may be carry-over from other donors' samples. CDR3 sequence reads: CASSSAGETQYF. The CDR3 nucleotides read TGTGCCAGCAGCTCCGCAGGAGAGACCCAGTACTTC.